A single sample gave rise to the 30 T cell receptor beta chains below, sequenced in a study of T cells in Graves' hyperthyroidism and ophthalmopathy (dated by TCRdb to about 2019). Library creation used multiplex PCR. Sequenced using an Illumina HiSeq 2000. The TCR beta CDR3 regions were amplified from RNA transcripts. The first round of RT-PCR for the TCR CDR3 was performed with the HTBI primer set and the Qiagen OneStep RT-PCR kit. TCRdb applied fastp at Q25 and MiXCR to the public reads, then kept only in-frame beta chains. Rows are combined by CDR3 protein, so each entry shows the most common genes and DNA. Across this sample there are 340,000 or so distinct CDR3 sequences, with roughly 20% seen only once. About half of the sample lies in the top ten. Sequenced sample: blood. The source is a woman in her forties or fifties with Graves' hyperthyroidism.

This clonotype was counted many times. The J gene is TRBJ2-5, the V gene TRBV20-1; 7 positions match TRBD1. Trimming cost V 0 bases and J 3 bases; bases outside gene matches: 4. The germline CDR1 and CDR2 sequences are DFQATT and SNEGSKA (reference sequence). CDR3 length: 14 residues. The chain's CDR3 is CSARDPGGKETQYF. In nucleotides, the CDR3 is TGCAGTGCTAGAGATCCAGGGGGAAAAGAGACCCAGTACTTC.

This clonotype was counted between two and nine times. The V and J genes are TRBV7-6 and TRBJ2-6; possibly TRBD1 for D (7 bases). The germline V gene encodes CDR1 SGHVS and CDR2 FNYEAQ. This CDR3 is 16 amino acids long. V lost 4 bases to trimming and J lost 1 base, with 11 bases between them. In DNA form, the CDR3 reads TGTGCCAGCAGCTCCGCGGGACAGTCTGGGGCCAACGTCCTGACTTTC. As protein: CASSSAGQSGANVLTF. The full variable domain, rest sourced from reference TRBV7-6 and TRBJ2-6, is GAGVSQSPRYKVTKRGQDVALRCDPISGHVSLYWYRQALGQGPEFLTYFNYEAQQDKSGLPNDRFSAERPEGSISTLTIQRTEQRDSAMYRCASSSAGQSGANVLTFGAGSRLTVL.

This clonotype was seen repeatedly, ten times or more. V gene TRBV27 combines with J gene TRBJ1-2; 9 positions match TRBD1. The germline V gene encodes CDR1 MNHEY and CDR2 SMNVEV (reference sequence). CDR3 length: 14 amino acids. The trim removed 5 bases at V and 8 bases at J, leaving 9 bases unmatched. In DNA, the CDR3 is TGTGCCAGCAGTCAGACAGGGGGGGTTGGGGGCTACACCTTC. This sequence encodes CASSQTGGVGGYTF.

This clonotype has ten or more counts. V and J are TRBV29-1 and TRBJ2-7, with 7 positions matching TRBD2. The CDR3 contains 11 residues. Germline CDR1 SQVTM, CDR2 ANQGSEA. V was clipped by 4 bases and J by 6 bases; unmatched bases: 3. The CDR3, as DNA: TGCAGCGTTGGGACTAGTCTCGAGCAGTACTTC. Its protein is CSVGTSLEQYF.

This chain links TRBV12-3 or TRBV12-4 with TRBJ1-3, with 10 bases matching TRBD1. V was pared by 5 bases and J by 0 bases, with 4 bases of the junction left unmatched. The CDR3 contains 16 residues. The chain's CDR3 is CASSLGTGDSGNTIYF. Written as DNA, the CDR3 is TGTGCCAGCAGTCTTGGGACAGGGGACTCTGGAAACACCATATATTTT.

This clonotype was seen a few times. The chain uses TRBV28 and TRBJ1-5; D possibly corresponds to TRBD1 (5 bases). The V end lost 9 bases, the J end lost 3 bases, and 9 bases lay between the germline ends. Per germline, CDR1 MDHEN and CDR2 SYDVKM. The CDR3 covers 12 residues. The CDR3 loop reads CARGRNNQPQHF. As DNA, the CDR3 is TGTGCCAGGGGACGGAACAATCAGCCCCAGCATTTT.

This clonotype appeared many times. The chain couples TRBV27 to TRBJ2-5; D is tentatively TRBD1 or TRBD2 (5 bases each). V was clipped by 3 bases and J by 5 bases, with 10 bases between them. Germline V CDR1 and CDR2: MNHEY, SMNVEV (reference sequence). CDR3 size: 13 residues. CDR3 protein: CASSFGGSETQYF. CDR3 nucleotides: TGTGCCAGCAGTTTTGGGGGATCGGAGACCCAGTACTTC.

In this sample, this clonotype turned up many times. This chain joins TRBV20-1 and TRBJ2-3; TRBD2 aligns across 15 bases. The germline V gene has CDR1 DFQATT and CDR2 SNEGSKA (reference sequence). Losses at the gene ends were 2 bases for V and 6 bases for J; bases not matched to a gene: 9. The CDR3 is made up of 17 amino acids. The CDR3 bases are TGCAGTGCTAGACCGGGACTAGCGGGAGGCCGGTCGGATACGCAGTATTTT. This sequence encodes CSARPGLAGGRSDTQYF.

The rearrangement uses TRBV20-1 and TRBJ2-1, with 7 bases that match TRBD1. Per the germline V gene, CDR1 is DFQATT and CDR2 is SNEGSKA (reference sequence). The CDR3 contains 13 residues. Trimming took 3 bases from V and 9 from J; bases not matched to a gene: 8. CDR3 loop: CSARSQGSGEQFF. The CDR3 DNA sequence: TGCAGTGCTAGGTCACAGGGGTCCGGTGAGCAGTTCTTC.

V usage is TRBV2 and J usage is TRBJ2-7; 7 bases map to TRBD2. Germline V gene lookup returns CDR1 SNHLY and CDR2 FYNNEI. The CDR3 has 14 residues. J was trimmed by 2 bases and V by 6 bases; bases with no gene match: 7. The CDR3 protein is CASSPWGGTYEQYF. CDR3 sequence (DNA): TGTGCCAGCAGCCCGTGGGGAGGGACCTACGAGCAGTACTTC.

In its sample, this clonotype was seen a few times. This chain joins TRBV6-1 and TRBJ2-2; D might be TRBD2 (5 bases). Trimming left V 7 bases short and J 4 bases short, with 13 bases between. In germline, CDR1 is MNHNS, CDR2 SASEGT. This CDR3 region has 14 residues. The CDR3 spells CASTISEATGELFF. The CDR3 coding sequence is TGTGCCAGCACGATTAGCGAGGCCACCGGGGAGCTGTTTTTT.

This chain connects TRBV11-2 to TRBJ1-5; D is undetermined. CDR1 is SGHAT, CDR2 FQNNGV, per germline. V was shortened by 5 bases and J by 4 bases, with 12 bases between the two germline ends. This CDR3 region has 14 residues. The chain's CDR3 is CASSPRASNQPQHF. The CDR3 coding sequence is TGTGCCAGCAGCCCACGGGCCTCTAATCAGCCCCAGCATTTT.

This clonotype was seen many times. CDR3 sequence reads: CASSFTQGRLYEQFF. CDR3 DNA: TGTGCCAGCAGCTTCACCCAGGGGCGGTTATATGAGCAGTTCTTC. The chain is built from TRBV11-2 and TRBJ2-1; D is possibly TRBD1 (6 bases). Trimming took off 3 bases at V and 8 bases at J, with 17 bases between the two ends. CDR3 length equals 15 residues. Germline loops: CDR1 SGHAT, CDR2 FQNNGV.

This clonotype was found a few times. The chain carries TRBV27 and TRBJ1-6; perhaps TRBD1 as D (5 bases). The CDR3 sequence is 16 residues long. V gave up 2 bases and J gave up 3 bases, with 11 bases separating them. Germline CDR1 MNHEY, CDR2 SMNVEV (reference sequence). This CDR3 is CASSLDSILYNSPLHF. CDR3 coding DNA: TGTGCCAGCAGTTTAGACAGTATCCTCTATAATTCACCCCTCCACTTT.

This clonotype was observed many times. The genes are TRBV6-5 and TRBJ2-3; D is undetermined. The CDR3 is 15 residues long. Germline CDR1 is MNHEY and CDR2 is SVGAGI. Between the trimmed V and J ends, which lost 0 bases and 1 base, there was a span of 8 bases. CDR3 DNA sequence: TGTGCCAGCAGTTACTCGAGAAGGGGCACAGATACGCAGTATTTT. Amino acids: CASSYSRRGTDTQYF.

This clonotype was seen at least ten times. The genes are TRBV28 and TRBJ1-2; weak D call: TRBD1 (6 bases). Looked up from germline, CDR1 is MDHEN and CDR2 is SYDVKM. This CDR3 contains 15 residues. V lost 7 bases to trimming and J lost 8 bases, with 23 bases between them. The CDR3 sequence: CASTTSGGAADGYTF. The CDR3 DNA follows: TGTGCCAGCACCACGTCTGGGGGGGCCGCCGACGGCTACACCTTC.

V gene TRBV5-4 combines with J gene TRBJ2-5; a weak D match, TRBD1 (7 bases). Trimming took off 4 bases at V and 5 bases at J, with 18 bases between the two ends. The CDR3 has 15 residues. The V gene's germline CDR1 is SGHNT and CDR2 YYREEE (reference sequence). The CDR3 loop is CASSPPGPGGETQYF. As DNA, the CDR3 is TGTGCCAGCAGCCCCCCAGGTCCAGGGGGGGAGACCCAGTACTTC.

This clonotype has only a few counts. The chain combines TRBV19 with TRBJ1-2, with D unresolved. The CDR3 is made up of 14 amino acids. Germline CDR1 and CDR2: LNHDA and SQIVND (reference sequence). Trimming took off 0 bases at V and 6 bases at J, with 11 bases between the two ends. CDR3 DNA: TGTGCCAGTAGTATAGATCGAGGGTATGATGGCTACACCTTC. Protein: CASSIDRGYDGYTF.

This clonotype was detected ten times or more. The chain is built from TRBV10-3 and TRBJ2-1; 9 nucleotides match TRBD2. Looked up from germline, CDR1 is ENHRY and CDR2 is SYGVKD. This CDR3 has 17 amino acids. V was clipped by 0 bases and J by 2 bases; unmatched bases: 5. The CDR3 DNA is TGTGCCATCAGTGAGTCAGGGGCGGGAGGGGCCTACAATGAGCAGTTCTTC. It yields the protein CAISESGAGGAYNEQFF.

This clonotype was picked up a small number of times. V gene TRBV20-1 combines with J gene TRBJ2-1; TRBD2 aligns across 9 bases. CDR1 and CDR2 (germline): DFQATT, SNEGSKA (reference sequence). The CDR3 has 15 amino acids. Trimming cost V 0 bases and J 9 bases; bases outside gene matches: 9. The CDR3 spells CSARDPFAGGTEQFF. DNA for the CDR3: TGCAGTGCTAGAGATCCTTTCGCGGGAGGGACTGAGCAGTTCTTC.

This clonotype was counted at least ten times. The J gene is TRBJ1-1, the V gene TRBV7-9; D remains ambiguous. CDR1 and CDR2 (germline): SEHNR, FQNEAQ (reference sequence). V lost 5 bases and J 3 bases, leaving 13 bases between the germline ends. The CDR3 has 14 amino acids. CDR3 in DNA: TGTGCCAGCAGCCACCGCAGTGGGGACACTGAAGCTTTCTTT. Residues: CASSHRSGDTEAFF.

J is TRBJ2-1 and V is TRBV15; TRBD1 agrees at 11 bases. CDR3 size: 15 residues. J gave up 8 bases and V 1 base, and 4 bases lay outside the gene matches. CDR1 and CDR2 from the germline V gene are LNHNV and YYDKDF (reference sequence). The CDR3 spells CATSRGGQGGDEQFF. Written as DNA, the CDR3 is TGTGCCACCAGCAGAGGGGGACAGGGGGGCGATGAGCAGTTCTTC.

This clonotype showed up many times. The CDR3 DNA is TGTGCCAGCAGCTCAGAAGGGACTAGCGTCTGGGAGCAGTACTTC. It is translated as CASSSEGTSVWEQYF. The V call is TRBV3-1, the J call TRBJ2-7, with 10 nucleotides matching TRBD2. Germline CDR1 is LGHDT and CDR2 is YNNKEL (reference sequence). V gave up 5 bases and J gave up 7 bases; unmatched junction bases: 11. The CDR3 length is 15 residues.

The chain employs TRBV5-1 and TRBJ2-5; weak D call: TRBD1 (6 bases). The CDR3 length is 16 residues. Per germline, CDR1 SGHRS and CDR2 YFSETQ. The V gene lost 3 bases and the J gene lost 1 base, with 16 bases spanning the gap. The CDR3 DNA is TGCGCCAGCAGCTCAAGCCTCAGGGGTTCCCAAGAGACCCAGTACTTC. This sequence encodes CASSSSLRGSQETQYF.

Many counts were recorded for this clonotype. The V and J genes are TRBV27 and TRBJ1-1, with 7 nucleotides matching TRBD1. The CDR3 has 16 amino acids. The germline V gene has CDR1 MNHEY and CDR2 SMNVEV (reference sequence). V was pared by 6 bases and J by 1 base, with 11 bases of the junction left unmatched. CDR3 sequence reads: CASSAPPGQRNTEAFF. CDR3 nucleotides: TGTGCCAGCAGCGCACCGCCGGGACAGAGGAACACTGAAGCTTTCTTT.

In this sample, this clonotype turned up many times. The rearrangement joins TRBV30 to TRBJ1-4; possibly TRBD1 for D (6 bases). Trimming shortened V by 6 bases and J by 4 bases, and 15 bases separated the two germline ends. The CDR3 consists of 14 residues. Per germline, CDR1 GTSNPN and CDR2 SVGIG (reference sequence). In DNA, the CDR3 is TGTGCCTGCCCCAATGACAGGAATAATGAAAAACTGTTTTTT. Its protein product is CACPNDRNNEKLFF.

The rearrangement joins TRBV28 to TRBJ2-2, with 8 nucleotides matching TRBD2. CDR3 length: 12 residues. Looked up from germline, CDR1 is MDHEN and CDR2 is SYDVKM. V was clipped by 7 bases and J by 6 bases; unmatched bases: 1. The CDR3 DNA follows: TGTGCCAGCAAACTAGCGGCCGGGGAGCTGTTTTTT. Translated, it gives CASKLAAGELFF.

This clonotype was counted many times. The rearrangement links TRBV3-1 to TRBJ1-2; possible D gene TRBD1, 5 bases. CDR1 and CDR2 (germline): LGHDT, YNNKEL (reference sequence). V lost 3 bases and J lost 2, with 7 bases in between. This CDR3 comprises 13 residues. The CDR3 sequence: CASSQTDNYGYTF. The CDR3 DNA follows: TGTGCCAGCAGCCAGACAGACAACTATGGCTACACCTTC.

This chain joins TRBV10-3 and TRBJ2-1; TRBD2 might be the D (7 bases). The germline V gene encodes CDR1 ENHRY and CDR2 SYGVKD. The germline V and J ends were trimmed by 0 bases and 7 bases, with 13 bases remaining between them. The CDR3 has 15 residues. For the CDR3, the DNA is TGTGCCATCAGTGAGTCGGCGGGGGCCTCAAATGAGCAGTTCTTC. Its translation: CAISESAGASNEQFF.

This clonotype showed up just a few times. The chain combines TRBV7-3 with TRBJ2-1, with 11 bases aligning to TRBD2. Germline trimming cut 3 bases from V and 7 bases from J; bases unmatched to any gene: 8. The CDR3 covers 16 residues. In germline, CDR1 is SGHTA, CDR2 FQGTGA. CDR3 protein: CASSFSGTSGTNEQFF. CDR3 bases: TGTGCCAGCAGCTTCTCCGGGACTAGCGGAACTAATGAGCAGTTCTTC. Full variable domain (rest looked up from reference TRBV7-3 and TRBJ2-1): GAGVSQTPSNKVTEKGKYVELRCDPISGHTALYWYRQSLGQGPEFLIYFQGTGAADDSGLPNDRFFAVRPEGSVSTLKIQRTERGDSAVYLCASSFSGTSGTNEQFFGPGTRLTVL.